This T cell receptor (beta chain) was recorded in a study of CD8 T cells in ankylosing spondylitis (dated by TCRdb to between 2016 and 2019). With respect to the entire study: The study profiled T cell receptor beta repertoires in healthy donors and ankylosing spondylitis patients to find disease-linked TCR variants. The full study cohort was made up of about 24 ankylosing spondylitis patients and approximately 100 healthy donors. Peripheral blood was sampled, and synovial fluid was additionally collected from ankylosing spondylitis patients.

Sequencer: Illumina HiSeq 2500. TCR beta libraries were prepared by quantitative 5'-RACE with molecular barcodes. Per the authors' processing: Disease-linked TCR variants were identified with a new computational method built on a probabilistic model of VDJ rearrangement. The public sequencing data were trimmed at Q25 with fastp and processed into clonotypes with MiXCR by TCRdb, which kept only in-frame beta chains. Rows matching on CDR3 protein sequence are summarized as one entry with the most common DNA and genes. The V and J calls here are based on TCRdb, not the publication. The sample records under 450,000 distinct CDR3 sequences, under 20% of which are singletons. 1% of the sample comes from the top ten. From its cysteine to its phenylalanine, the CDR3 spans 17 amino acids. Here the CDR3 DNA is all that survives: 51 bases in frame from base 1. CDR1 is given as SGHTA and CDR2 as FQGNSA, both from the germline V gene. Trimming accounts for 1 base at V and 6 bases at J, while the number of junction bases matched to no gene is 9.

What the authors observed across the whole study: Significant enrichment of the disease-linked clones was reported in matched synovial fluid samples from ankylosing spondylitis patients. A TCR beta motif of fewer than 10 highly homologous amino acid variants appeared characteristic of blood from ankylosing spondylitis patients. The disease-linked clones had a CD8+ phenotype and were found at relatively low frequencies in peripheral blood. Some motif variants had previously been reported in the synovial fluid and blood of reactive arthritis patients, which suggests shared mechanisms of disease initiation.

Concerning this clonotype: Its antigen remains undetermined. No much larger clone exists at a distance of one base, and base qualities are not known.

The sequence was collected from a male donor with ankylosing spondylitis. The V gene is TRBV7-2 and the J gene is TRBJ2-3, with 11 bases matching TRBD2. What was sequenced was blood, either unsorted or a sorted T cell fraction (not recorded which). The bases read TGTGCCAGCAGCTTAGTAGGGACTAGCGGTAACAGGGATACGCAGTATTTT. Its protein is CASSLVGTSGNRDTQYF.